A single sample is the source of the 30 T cell receptor beta chains below, sequenced in a study of blood T cell repertoires in COVID-19. Repertoires were generated with immunoSEQ multiplex PCR, while TCRdb's copy carries only in-frame clones and drops some. The sample lists about 480,000 clones; roughly 89% were seen once. Sequencing was performed on peripheral blood. The source is a man aged 18 to 30 with COVID-19, enrolled during active disease.

The rearrangement links TRBV7-9 to TRBJ1-1; D gene uncertain. This CDR3 comprises 13 residues. V lost 5 bases and J 3 bases, leaving 10 bases between the germline ends. Germline CDR1 reads SEHNR; CDR2 reads FQNEAQ (reference sequence). The CDR3 loop reads CASSPGVHTEAFF. CDR3 nucleotides: TGTGCCAGCAGCCCCGGGGTGCACACTGAAGCTTTCTTT.

This clone was observed a single time. The chain links TRBV9 to TRBJ2-3; no definite D call. The germline V and J ends were trimmed by 0 bases and 1 base, with 12 bases remaining between them. The CDR3 is 16 amino acids. Germline lookup yields CDR1 SGDLS and CDR2 YYNGEE. CDR3 protein: CASSVEVVTGTDTQYF. CDR3 bases: TGTGCCAGCAGCGTAGAGGTAGTCACAGGCACAGATACGCAGTATTTT.

The rearrangement joins TRBV27 to TRBJ2-1, with 11 bases that match TRBD1. The CDR3 spans 16 residues. J lost 8 bases, V lost 5 bases, and 11 bases had no gene match. Germline CDR1 MNHEY, CDR2 SMNVEV (reference sequence). The CDR3, as DNA: TGTGCCAGCAGTAAAATAGGACAGGGGGCCGGGGATGAGCAGTTCTTC. It is translated as CASSKIGQGAGDEQFF.

The V and J genes are TRBV7-9 and TRBJ2-5, with unresolved D. V lost 1 base and J lost 2, with 8 bases in between. The V gene's germline CDR1 is SEHNR and CDR2 FQNEAQ (reference sequence). The CDR3 length is 14 residues. The CDR3 nucleotides read TGTGCCAGCAGCTTAGTACTACAACAAGAGACCCAGTACTTC. Protein product: CASSLVLQQETQYF.

The CDR3 DNA is TGTGCCAGCAGCGCGATTCGGGGGAGTGACGAGCAGTACTTC. As protein: CASSAIRGSDEQYF. V gene TRBV7-8 combines with J gene TRBJ2-7; possible D gene TRBD2, 6 bases. V lost 5 bases and J 5 bases, leaving 16 bases between the germline ends. Germline V gene data show CDR1 as SGHVS and CDR2 as FQNEAQ. There are 14 residues in the CDR3.

This chain uses TRBV19 with TRBJ2-3, with D possibly being TRBD2 (6 bases). The CDR3 is 14 amino acids. V was pared by 3 bases and J by 6 bases, with 13 bases between. Germline CDR1 reads LNHDA; CDR2 reads SQIVND (reference sequence). The CDR3 protein is CASSISGVADTQYF. CDR3 nucleotides: TGTGCCAGTAGTATTTCGGGGGTGGCGGATACGCAGTATTTT.

V gene TRBV6-4 combines with J gene TRBJ1-2; possibly TRBD1 for D (6 bases). This CDR3 is built from 14 residues. V was pared by 5 bases and J by 1 base, with 11 bases between. Germline CDR1 and CDR2: MRHNA and SNTAGT. DNA for the CDR3: TGTGCCAGCAGTCCCACCAGGGGTAACTATGGCTACACCTTC. It codes for CASSPTRGNYGYTF.

This sequence joins TRBV24-1 and TRBJ2-1; 10 bases align to TRBD2. The junction had 3 bases not matched to a gene; V was cut back by 1 base and J by 7 bases. The V gene's germline CDR1 is KGHDR and CDR2 SFDVKD. The CDR3 contains 15 residues. The CDR3 DNA follows: TGTGCCACCAGTGATTTATCTAGCGGGAGTAATGAGCAGTTCTTC. This sequence encodes CATSDLSSGSNEQFF.

The chain is built from TRBV12-5 and TRBJ2-7; 9 bases are a match to TRBD2. Losses at the gene ends were 0 bases for V and 0 bases for J; bases not matched to a gene: 6. Looked up from germline, CDR1 is LGHNT and CDR2 is FRNRAP. This CDR3 has 17 residues. CDR3: CASGLVLGREGSYEQYF. The CDR3 bases are TGTGCTAGTGGTTTGGTACTAGGGCGGGAGGGCTCCTACGAGCAGTACTTC. The full variable domain, in which reference TRBV12-5 and TRBJ2-7 provide the parts outside the CDR3, is DARVTQTPRHKVTEMGQEVTMRCQPILGHNTVFWYRQTMMQGLELLAYFRNRAPLDDSGMPKDRFSAEMPDATLATLKIQPSEPRDSAVYFCASGLVLGREGSYEQYFGPGTRLTVT.

The chain employs TRBV18 and TRBJ1-6, with a possible D match to TRBD1 (5 bases). CDR3 size: 16 residues. CDR1 and CDR2 from the germline V gene are KGHSH and LQKENI. V lost 0 bases to trimming and J lost 4 bases, with 10 bases between them. CDR3 DNA: TGTGCCAGCTCACCACCGGCGGGGGGTTATAATTCACCCCTCCACTTT. This sequence encodes CASSPPAGGYNSPLHF. Drawing the rest from reference TRBV18 and TRBJ1-6, the complete variable domain is NAGVMQNPRHLVRRRGQEARLRCSPMKGHSHVYWYRQLPEEGLKFMVYLQKENIIDESGMPKERFSAEFPKEGPSILRIQQVVRGDSAAYFCASSPPAGGYNSPLHFGNGTRLTVT.

The V call is TRBV13, the J call TRBJ2-7; weak D call: TRBD2 (5 bases). CDR3 length: 15 amino acids. The V and J ends lost 4 bases and 0 bases respectively, with 13 bases between them. In germline, CDR1 is PRHDT, CDR2 FYEKMQ (reference sequence). CDR3 bases: TGTGCCAGCAGCTCCGGAGGTAGAAGCTCCTACGAGCAGTACTTC. It codes for CASSSGGRSSYEQYF.

The J gene is TRBJ1-1, the V gene TRBV5-6; no reliable D call. The CDR3 covers 13 residues. Germline assignment: CDR1 SGHDT and CDR2 YYEEEE. Trimming took off 4 bases at V and 0 bases at J, with 7 bases between the two ends. The CDR3 loop is CASSRGLNTEAFF. The CDR3 coding sequence is TGTGCCAGCAGCCGGGGATTGAACACTGAAGCTTTCTTT. Based on the CDR3 plus reference TRBV5-6 and TRBJ1-1, the full variable domain is DAGVTQSPTHLIKTRGQQVTLRCSPKSGHDTVSWYQQALGQGPQFIFQYYEEEERQRGNFPDRFSGHQFPNYSSELNVNALLLGDSALYLCASSRGLNTEAFFGQGTRLTVV.

The V call is TRBV25-1, the J call TRBJ1-4, with D hard to call. With 0 bases removed from V and 4 bases from J, the gap between germline ends came to 9 bases. Germline CDR1 and CDR2: MGHDK and SYGVNS. The CDR3 contains 15 residues. CDR3 sequence reads: CASSEYAGINEKLFF. CDR3 in DNA: TGTGCCAGCAGTGAATATGCAGGAATTAATGAAAAACTGTTTTTT. Filled out from reference TRBV25-1 and TRBJ1-4, the complete variable domain reads EADIYQTPRYLVIGTGKKITLECSQTMGHDKMYWYQQDPGMELHLIHYSYGVNSTEKGDLSSESTVSRIRTEHFPLTLESARPSHTSQYLCASSEYAGINEKLFFGSGTQLSVL.

The chain employs TRBV10-1 and TRBJ2-4; the match to TRBD2 covers 8 bases. Germline V gene lookup returns CDR1 WNHNN and CDR2 SYGVQD (reference sequence). There are 16 residues in the CDR3. The V gene end was trimmed by 4 bases and the J gene end by 1 base; junction bases not matched to a gene: 6. The CDR3 DNA sequence: TGCGCCAGCAGTGCGGGACTAGATACGGCCAAAAACATTCAGTACTTC. It is translated as CASSAGLDTAKNIQYF.

The gene calls are TRBV4-2 and TRBJ2-3; TRBD2 matches 11 bases. CDR3 size: 16 residues. With 0 bases clipped from V and 5 bases from J, the junction kept 4 bases outside the gene matches. Germline V CDR1 and CDR2: LGHNA, YNFKEQ. The CDR3 DNA follows: TGTGCCAGCAGCCAAGAGCTAGCGGGGGGACAAGATACGCAGTATTTT. It is translated as CASSQELAGGQDTQYF.

This clone occurred once. The J gene is TRBJ2-5, the V gene TRBV15, with a possible D match to TRBD1 (6 bases). The CDR3 extends over 13 amino acids. The V and J ends lost 4 bases and 4 bases respectively, with 10 bases between them. Looked up from germline, CDR1 is LNHNV and CDR2 is YYDKDF (reference sequence). CDR3: CATSTTGLETQYF. In DNA form, the CDR3 reads TGTGCCACCAGCACTACAGGGTTAGAGACCCAGTACTTC.

V and J are TRBV21-1 and TRBJ2-1; the listed D gene, TRBD1, was not tested against the DNA. TRBV21-1 is deemed a pseudogene. The CDR3 is made up of 16 amino acids. CDR3 bases: TGTGCCAGCAGCAAAGTCCACAGGGGTTCCTACAATGAGCAGTTCTTC. Protein: CASSKVHRGSYNEQFF.

The V gene is TRBV7-9, the J gene TRBJ2-2; D call uncertain. CDR1 and CDR2 (germline): SEHNR, FQNEAQ (reference sequence). V gave up 1 base and J gave up 6 bases, with 6 bases separating them. CDR3 size: 13 residues. The chain's CDR3 is CASSLESPGELFF. The CDR3 region has the DNA TGTGCCAGCAGCTTAGAGAGCCCCGGGGAGCTGTTTTTT.

This clone has only one observation. CDR3 loop: CASNPWTTSYEQYF. The CDR3 DNA reads as TGTGCCAGCAACCCTTGGACAACGTCCTACGAGCAGTACTTC. The gene calls are TRBV6-5 and TRBJ2-7; TRBD1 is a possible D gene (5 bases). Trimming cost V 7 bases and J 1 base, with 14 bases left between them. The V gene's germline CDR1 is MNHEY and CDR2 SVGAGI. The CDR3 extends over 14 amino acids.

The chain recombines TRBV5-4 with TRBJ2-5; 10 bases align to TRBD2. The CDR3 has 15 residues. Germline trimming cut 4 bases from V and 5 bases from J; bases unmatched to any gene: 8. CDR1 SGHNT and CDR2 YYREEE come from the germline V gene (reference sequence). CDR3: CASSTRTSGEETQYF. The CDR3 nucleotides are TGTGCCAGCAGCACGAGGACTAGCGGAGAGGAGACCCAGTACTTC.

This chain uses TRBV4-1 with TRBJ1-2; a possible D gene is TRBD1 (5 bases). Trimming removed 1 base from V and 5 bases from J, with 8 bases in between. The germline V gene has CDR1 MGHRA and CDR2 YSYEKL. The CDR3 length is 13 residues. Here the CDR3 DNA reads TGCGCCAGCAGCCAAGCAGGGTTATATGGCTACACCTTC. It yields the protein CASSQAGLYGYTF.

A remark on this clone: The same CDR3 is also encoded by other DNA sequences in this sample. V gene TRBV29-1 combines with J gene TRBJ1-1; D remains ambiguous. The CDR3 has 13 amino acids. V shed 4 bases and J shed 0 bases, with 9 bases lying between them. CDR1 and CDR2 from the germline V gene are SQVTM and ANQGSEA. CDR3 sequence: CSVGGQMNTEAFF. The CDR3 nucleotides read TGCAGCGTTGGAGGCCAGATGAACACTGAAGCTTTCTTT.

The gene calls are TRBV7-3 and TRBJ2-1, with 11 bases fitting TRBD2. CDR1 SGHTA and CDR2 FQGTGA come from the germline V gene. The V segment lost 1 base and the J segment 8 bases; nucleotides outside the gene matches: 7. CDR3 length: 16 residues. CDR3 protein: CASSLMGTSGPHEQFF. In DNA, the CDR3 is TGTGCCAGCAGCTTAATGGGGACTAGCGGTCCCCATGAGCAGTTCTTC.

The rearrangement uses TRBV7-9 and TRBJ1-2; D may be TRBD1 (5 bases). The CDR3 spans 12 residues. With 5 bases removed from V and 8 bases from J, the gap between germline ends came to 12 bases. Germline assignment: CDR1 SEHNR and CDR2 FQNEAQ (reference sequence). CDR3 sequence: CASSIQGDGYTF. DNA of the CDR3: TGTGCCAGCAGCATTCAGGGTGACGGCTACACCTTC.

The chain links TRBV19 to TRBJ1-2; 10 bases are a match to TRBD1. V dropped 5 bases and J dropped 10; count of bases not matched to a gene: 22. Germline V CDR1 and CDR2: LNHDA, SQIVND (reference sequence). The CDR3 spans 18 residues. CDR3 sequence reads: CASSPVLIGQGVYRDYTF. The CDR3 region has the DNA TGTGCCAGTAGTCCCGTTTTGATTGGACAGGGGGTATACAGAGACTACACCTTC.

The chain couples TRBV11-3 to TRBJ2-7; TRBD2 agrees at 12 bases. Germline V CDR1 and CDR2: SGHNT, YENEEA. CDR3 length: 14 amino acids. V trimming: 4 bases; J trimming: 6 bases; junction bases outside the gene matches: 4. The CDR3 sequence is CASSWTSGTGEQYF. CDR3 in DNA: TGTGCCAGCAGCTGGACTAGCGGGACGGGCGAGCAGTACTTC.

This sequence joins TRBV5-1 and TRBJ2-5; 13 bases agree with TRBD2. Germline V lookup: CDR1 SGHRS, CDR2 YFSETQ. The CDR3 sequence is 17 residues long. Trimming at V came to 0 bases and at J to 5 bases, leaving 7 bases not matched to a gene. Here the CDR3 reads CASSLVLAGGVSETQYF. For the CDR3, the DNA is TGCGCCAGCAGCTTGGTACTAGCGGGAGGGGTGTCGGAGACCCAGTACTTC.

This chain links TRBV3-1 (or the pseudogene TRBV3-2) with TRBJ2-2; the match to TRBD2 covers 7 bases. With V trimmed by 0 bases and J by 11 bases, 9 bases remained unmatched. This CDR3 region has 15 residues. CDR1 LGHDT and CDR2 YNNKEL come from the germline V gene (reference sequence). The CDR3 spells CASSQDSSGSGELFF. CDR3 DNA: TGTGCCAGCAGCCAAGATAGTAGCGGGTCGGGAGAGCTGTTTTTT.

The J gene is TRBJ2-3, the V gene TRBV7-9, with D maybe TRBD1 (5 bases). The CDR3 runs 13 residues. CDR1 is SEHNR and CDR2 is FQNEAQ in the germline V gene (reference sequence). The ends were cut back, 5 bases at V and 2 bases at J, with 8 bases in the middle. The CDR3 region is CASSGAPTDTQYF. The CDR3 coding sequence is TGTGCCAGCAGCGGGGCTCCCACAGATACGCAGTATTTT.

This chain connects TRBV24-1 to TRBJ1-5; 7 bases agree with TRBD1. The CDR3 consists of 16 residues. Germline CDR1 KGHDR, CDR2 SFDVKD. J lost 0 bases, V lost 4 bases, and 5 bases had no gene match. DNA of the CDR3: TGTGCCACCAGTGACAGACAGGGTAGTAGCAATCAGCCCCAGCATTTT. It specifies CATSDRQGSSNQPQHF.